This T cell receptor beta chain was sequenced during a study of blood T cell repertoires in COVID-19. Study-level background: Sites in the United States, Italy and Spain provided acute and convalescent COVID-19 samples. Nucleic acid was either cDNA or gDNA, and it came from T cells, B-cell-depleted T cells, or PBMCs.

Seattle patients were enrolled while actively infected and followed longitudinally. Original processing notes: Estimated nucleated cell counts came from reference gene primer amplification. The assay was immunoSEQ multiplex PCR, and TCRdb's table has in-frame clones only and misses some. That table supplies the V and J calls and clone size; D and trimming were determined from the DNA. The sample carries approximately 330,000 clones, roughly 90% recorded once. CDR3 length: 14 amino acids. The germline V gene has CDR1 SGHVS and CDR2 FQNEAQ. V was cut by 3 bases and J by 2 bases, with 8 bases left in between.

Sequencing input: peripheral blood. The clonotype was recovered from a man younger than 45 with COVID-19, enrolled during active disease. The chain carries TRBV7-8 and TRBJ1-3; D gene unclear. The CDR3 sequence: CASSFPGPGNTIYF. Here the CDR3 DNA reads TGTGCCAGCAGCTTTCCGGGTCCTGGAAACACCATATATTTT.